One sample yielded the 13 T cell receptor beta chains listed below, sequenced in a study of identical twins (dated by TCRdb to about 2016). Libraries were built with 5' RACE. Sequenced using an Illumina HiSeq 2000. The raw public data were reprocessed by TCRdb itself: fastp quality trimming at Q25, MiXCR clonotype calling, in-frame beta chains only. Rows are combined by CDR3 protein, so each entry shows the most common genes and DNA. The sample profile shows about 200,000 distinct CDR3 sequences; 7.5% of them were found once. Around 1.8% of the sample belongs to the ten largest clones. The same sample was also used in a study of yellow fever vaccine responses in identical twins.

Sequencing was done on a sample of memory (CD45RO+) T cells sorted from blood. The cell subset or site label on this specimen signifies: CD45RO+ enriched T cells. Receptors originate from a woman aged 18-29 years in good health.

This clonotype was found a few times. The CDR3: CSAHLLAGGGTDTQYF. The CDR3 DNA reads as TGCAGTGCTCACCTACTAGCGGGGGGAGGCACAGATACGCAGTATTTT. The V call is TRBV20-1, the J call TRBJ2-3; 12 bases map to TRBD2. This CDR3 is 16 amino acids long. The trim removed 5 bases at V and 1 base at J, leaving 7 bases unmatched. Germline CDR1 is DFQATT and CDR2 is SNEGSKA (reference sequence).

The rearrangement links TRBV5-6 to TRBJ1-1; the match to TRBD1 covers 9 bases. The CDR3 length is 14 residues. With 4 bases clipped from V and 3 bases from J, the junction kept 4 bases outside the gene matches. CDR1 is SGHDT and CDR2 is YYEEEE in the germline V gene. The CDR3: CASSGDRGDTEAFF. The CDR3 nucleotides are TGTGCCAGCAGCGGCGACAGGGGGGACACTGAAGCTTTCTTT.

CDR3 residues: CASSKENPTGLAGPNTGELFF. The DNA of the CDR3 is TGTGCCAGCAGCAAGGAGAATCCTACAGGACTAGCGGGGCCCAACACCGGGGAGCTGTTTTTT. The rearrangement uses TRBV21-1 and TRBJ2-2; TRBD2 was called by the table and not checked on the DNA. TRBV21-1 is designated a pseudogene. The CDR3 is 21 residues long.

V and J are TRBV20-1 and TRBJ2-5; TRBD1 is a possible D gene (6 bases). The ends were cut back, 0 bases at V and 7 bases at J, with 15 bases in the middle. This CDR3 has 14 residues. The germline V gene encodes CDR1 DFQATT and CDR2 SNEGSKA (reference sequence). The CDR3 region is CSARDDRPEGTQYF. Written as DNA, the CDR3 is TGCAGTGCTAGAGATGACAGGCCCGAGGGGACCCAGTACTTC.

This clonotype was detected ten times or more. Here the CDR3 reads CASSQRGYNEQFF. The CDR3 region has the DNA TGTGCCAGCAGCCAACGGGGCTACAATGAGCAGTTCTTC. The gene calls are TRBV3-1 and TRBJ2-1; the D gene is possibly TRBD2 (5 bases). This CDR3 is built from 13 residues. Germline V gene lookup returns CDR1 LGHDT and CDR2 YNNKEL (reference sequence). Trimming removed 2 bases at V and 3 bases at J, with 5 bases between.

This clonotype was picked up a small number of times. The V call is TRBV5-5, the J call TRBJ2-5, with D hard to call. Germline assignment: CDR1 SGHKS and CDR2 YYEKEE (reference sequence). This CDR3 is 14 amino acids long. The V end lost 3 bases, the J end lost 5 bases, and 14 bases lay between the germline ends. The CDR3 here is CASSSDLPPETQYF. The CDR3 DNA reads TGTGCCAGCAGCTCGGACCTACCACCGGAGACCCAGTACTTC.

This clonotype was seen only a few times. Here the CDR3 DNA reads TGTGCCACCAGTGACCCGGGACCCCAGGGTGAGACCCAGTACTTC. Translated: CATSDPGPQGETQYF. This chain links TRBV24-1 with TRBJ2-5; perhaps D is TRBD1 or TRBD2 (5 bases each). The germline CDR1 and CDR2 sequences are KGHDR and SFDVKD. CDR3 length equals 15 residues. Trimming shortened V by 4 bases and J by 5 bases, and 16 bases separated the two germline ends.

This clonotype has ten or more counts. V and J are TRBV4-2 and TRBJ2-1, with 10 bases that match TRBD2. V gave up 0 bases and J gave up 4 bases; unmatched junction bases: 3. The CDR3 consists of 16 residues. Per germline, CDR1 LGHNA and CDR2 YNFKEQ. CDR3 residues: CASSQDGTSAYNEQFF. Here the CDR3 DNA reads TGTGCCAGCAGCCAAGATGGGACTAGCGCTTACAATGAGCAGTTCTTC.

This clonotype was found many times. The rearrangement links TRBV6-1 to TRBJ1-5; D might be TRBD1 (6 bases). Germline CDR1 is MNHNS and CDR2 is SASEGT. V lost 0 bases to trimming and J lost 4 bases, with 10 bases between them. This CDR3 contains 15 residues. The CDR3: CASSEATGANQPQHF. The CDR3 bases are TGTGCCAGCAGTGAAGCGACGGGGGCTAATCAGCCCCAGCATTTT.

This clonotype showed up just a few times. The chain recombines TRBV19 with TRBJ2-7, with 8 bases matching TRBD2. The CDR3 has 15 amino acids. CDR1 LNHDA and CDR2 SQIVND come from the germline V gene (reference sequence). J gave up 7 bases and V 5 bases, and 13 bases lay outside the gene matches. The CDR3 bases are TGTGCCAGTAGTGCACCGGGACTGGGACTAGGAGAGCAGTACTTC. This encodes CASSAPGLGLGEQYF.

This clonotype was seen repeatedly, ten times or more. The CDR3 bases are TGTGCCAGCAGTTTGGCCGGTCCTGAGCAGTTCTTC. Translation gives CASSLAGPEQFF. The V and J genes are TRBV12-3 or TRBV12-4 and TRBJ2-1; D remains unclear. The CDR3 sequence is 12 residues long. The V and J ends lost 3 bases and 9 bases respectively, with 9 bases between them.

This clonotype was counted between two and nine times. The chain has TRBV7-2 and TRBJ2-2; TRBD2 matches 10 bases. Germline V gene sequence: CDR1 SGHTA, CDR2 FQGNSA. Trimming at V came to 3 bases and at J to 4 bases, leaving 5 bases not matched to a gene. The CDR3 is made up of 16 amino acids. The CDR3 nucleotides are TGTGCCAGCAGCTTTGCCGGACTAGCGGTCACCGGGGAGCTGTTTTTT. Its protein is CASSFAGLAVTGELFF.

This chain uses TRBV28 with TRBJ2-7; D gene ambiguous. CDR1 MDHEN and CDR2 SYDVKM come from the germline V gene. This CDR3 comprises 10 residues. V lost 8 bases to trimming and J lost 6 bases, with 8 bases between them. CDR3 loop: CASGTFEQYF. The CDR3 DNA reads as TGTGCCAGCGGAACGTTCGAGCAGTACTTC. Full variable domain (missing parts from reference TRBV28 and TRBJ2-7): DVKVTQSSRYLVKRTGEKVFLECVQDMDHENMFWYRQDPGLGLRLIYFSYDVKMKEKGDIPEGYSVSREKKERFSLILESASTNQTSMYLCASGTFEQYFGPGTRLTVT.